The present TCR beta chain was sequenced within a study of Graves' ophthalmopathy and Graves' hyperthyroidism. From fresh peripheral blood, around 11 ml in volume, the PBMCs were obtained. CDR1 and CDR2 (germline): MGHDK, SYGVNS. With 4 bases clipped from V and 4 bases from J, the junction kept 4 bases outside the gene matches. The CDR3 extends over 15 amino acids. TCR beta CDR3 amplification used RNA transcripts. Scientists carried out first-round RT-PCR using HTBI primers and then a second-round multiplex PCR. TCRdb re-called the multiplex PCR reads through MiXCR, storing one row per CDR3 protein. Of about 740,000 distinct CDR3 sequences listed, roughly two fifths were seen once; the top ten hold approximately 46%.

The chain uses TRBV25-1 and TRBJ2-2; the match to TRBD2 covers 9 bases. The sequence was obtained from an adult man with Graves' ophthalmopathy. The sequencing sample was made of peripheral blood. The CDR3 region is CASSGQRGATGELFF. The CDR3 region has the DNA TGTGCCAGCAGTGGCCAGCGGGGGGCCACCGGGGAGCTGTTTTTT. Full variable domain (rest looked up from reference TRBV25-1 and TRBJ2-2): EADIYQTPRYLVIGTGKKITLECSQTMGHDKMYWYQQDPGMELHLIHYSYGVNSTEKGDLSSESTVSRIRTEHFPLTLESARPSHTSQYLCASSGQRGATGELFFGEGSRLTVL.